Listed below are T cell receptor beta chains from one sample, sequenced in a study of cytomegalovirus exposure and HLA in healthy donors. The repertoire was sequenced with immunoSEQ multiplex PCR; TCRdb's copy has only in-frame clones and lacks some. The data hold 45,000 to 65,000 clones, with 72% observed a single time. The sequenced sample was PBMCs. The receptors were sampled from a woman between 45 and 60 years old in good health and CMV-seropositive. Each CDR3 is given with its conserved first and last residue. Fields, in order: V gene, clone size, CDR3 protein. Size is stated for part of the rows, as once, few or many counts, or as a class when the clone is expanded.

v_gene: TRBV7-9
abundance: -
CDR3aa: CATTGHTDTQYF

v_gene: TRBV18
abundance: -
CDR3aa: CASSPLPRDTEAFF

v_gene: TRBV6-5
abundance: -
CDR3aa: CASSRDFPYEQYF

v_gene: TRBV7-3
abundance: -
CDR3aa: CASSLQLANEQFF

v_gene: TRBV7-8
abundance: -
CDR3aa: CASSLRSLGTQYF

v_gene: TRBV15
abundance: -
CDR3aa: CATSKDRGHTEAFF

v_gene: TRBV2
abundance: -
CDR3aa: CASRPNRGADQYF

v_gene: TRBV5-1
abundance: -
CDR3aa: CASSLEPGTGGETQYF

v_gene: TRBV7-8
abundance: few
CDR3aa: CASSFVGAEQFF

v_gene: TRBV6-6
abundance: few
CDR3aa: CASSPGANYGYTF

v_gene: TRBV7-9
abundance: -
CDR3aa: CASSSRRGPLSEAFF

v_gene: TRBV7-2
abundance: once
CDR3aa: CASSPGGQAARYEQYF

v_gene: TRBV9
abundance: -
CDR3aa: CASSAGGTVNEKLFF

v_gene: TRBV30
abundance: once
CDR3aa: CAWSGSQGQYF

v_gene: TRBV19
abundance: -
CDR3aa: CASSRLTGVSYEQYF

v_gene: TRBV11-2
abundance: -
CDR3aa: CASSSQGSYNEQFF

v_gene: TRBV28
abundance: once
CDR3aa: CASSLRLIDSPLHF

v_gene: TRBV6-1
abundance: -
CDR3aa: CASSFTRGADTQYF

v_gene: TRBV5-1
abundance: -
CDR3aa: CASSRTGSSSYEQYF

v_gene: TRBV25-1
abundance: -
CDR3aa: CASQKHREDGYTF

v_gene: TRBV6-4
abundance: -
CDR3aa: CASSDPKRGVYTQYF

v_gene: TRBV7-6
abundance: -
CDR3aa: CASSQTGTGGISGANVLTF

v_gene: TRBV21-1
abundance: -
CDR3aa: CASSRKSGSREPPMNTEAFF

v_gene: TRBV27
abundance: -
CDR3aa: CASSQQGGNQPQHF

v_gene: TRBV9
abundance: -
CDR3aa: CASSVPSQGVRTGELFF

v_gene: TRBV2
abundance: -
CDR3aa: CASSGAGGSSYNEQFF

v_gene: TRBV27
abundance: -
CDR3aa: CASSPGGRGNTEAFF

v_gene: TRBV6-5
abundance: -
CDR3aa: CASSRPAYNEQFF

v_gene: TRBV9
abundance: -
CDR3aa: CASSEGPTSGSSYEQYF

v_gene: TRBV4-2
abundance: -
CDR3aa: CASSREWDRHDEQYF

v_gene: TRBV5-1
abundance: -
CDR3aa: CASSSGQGRETQYF

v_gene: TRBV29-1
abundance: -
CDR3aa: CSVVGGLISYEQYF

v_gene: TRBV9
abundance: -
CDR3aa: CASNPGDSYEQYF

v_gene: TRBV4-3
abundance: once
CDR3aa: CASSQRDYTDTQYF

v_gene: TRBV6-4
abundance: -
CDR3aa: CASSDAGGSGANVLTF

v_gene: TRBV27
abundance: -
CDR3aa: CASSSGRAVGEQYF

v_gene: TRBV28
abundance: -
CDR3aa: CASSLSLGQGVVTEAFF

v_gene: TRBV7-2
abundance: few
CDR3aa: CASSPDRGGAEAFF

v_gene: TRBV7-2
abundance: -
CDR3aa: CASSLDPGTSGGATDTQYF

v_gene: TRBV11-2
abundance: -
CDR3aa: CASSLLARGSDTQYF

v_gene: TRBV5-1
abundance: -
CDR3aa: CASSRGTGGMGTEAFF

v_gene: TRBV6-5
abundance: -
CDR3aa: CASSYSDPAGAYTF

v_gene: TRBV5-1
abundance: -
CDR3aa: CASSSDQGMNGYTF

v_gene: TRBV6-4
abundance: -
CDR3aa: CASRQGCGYTF